This passage covers 26 T cell receptor beta chains from one sample sequenced in a study of spatial heterogeneity in lung cancer. Time point reported: sample taken at primary tumor resection. TCRs were sequenced from unsorted whole RNA of tumor, nontumor lung or PBMC. MiXCR was run by TCRdb on the 5' RACE reads, yielding one entry per CDR3 protein. Of tens of thousands of distinct CDR3 sequences listed, approximately 7.2% are singletons. Sequenced here: PBMCs, sampled at surgery. These receptors originate from a male donor with early-stage non-small cell lung cancer.

The chain couples TRBV10-3 to TRBJ2-1, with D unresolved. CDR3 length: 14 residues. Germline V gene lookup returns CDR1 ENHRY and CDR2 SYGVKD. Trimming pared 0 bases from V and 5 bases from J, leaving 8 bases between. The CDR3 region has the DNA TGTGCCATCAGTGAGTCACGGCTGAACAATGAGCAGTTCTTC. Protein product: CAISESRLNNEQFF.

This clonotype has ten or more counts. The chain links TRBV25-1 to TRBJ1-2; tentatively, D is TRBD1 (5 bases). This CDR3 contains 15 residues. In germline, CDR1 is MGHDK, CDR2 SYGVNS. Deletions cut 3 bases from V and 4 bases from J, with 15 bases between. The CDR3 is CASSDRGGVSYGYTF. CDR3 DNA sequence: TGTGCCAGCAGTGATAGGGGAGGGGTGAGCTATGGCTACACCTTC.

This clonotype has a single count. Just one base apart from a much larger clone, this may be a read error. J is TRBJ2-1 and V is TRBV7-8; D unclear. Germline V gene lookup returns CDR1 SGHVS and CDR2 FQNEAQ. The CDR3 consists of 12 residues. CDR3 DNA: TGTGTCAGCAGCTTAGACTTCAATGAGCAGTTCTTC. Its protein product is CVSSLDFNEQFF.

This clonotype was recorded at least ten times. As DNA, the CDR3 is TGCAGTGCTCCCACAACTAGCGGGAGTCTCAATGAGCAGTTCTTC. Protein: CSAPTTSGSLNEQFF. This sequence joins TRBV20-1 and TRBJ2-1; 11 bases fit TRBD2. V dropped 5 bases and J dropped 6; count of bases not matched to a gene: 9. The CDR3 is 15 amino acids. CDR1 DFQATT and CDR2 SNEGSKA come from the germline V gene (reference sequence).

This chain joins TRBV7-2 and TRBJ2-7, with TRBD2 matching over 7 bases. CDR1 and CDR2 from the germline V gene are SGHTA and FQGNSA. The CDR3 runs to 15 residues. V shed 5 bases and J 6 bases; nucleotides not matched to a gene: 13. The CDR3 loop reads CASSPLFAGVSEQYF. Here the CDR3 DNA reads TGTGCCAGCAGCCCACTATTCGCGGGAGTGTCCGAGCAGTACTTC.

This clonotype was seen at least ten times. The chain carries TRBV5-6 and TRBJ2-5, with D hard to call. The germline gives CDR1 SGHDT, CDR2 YYEEEE. The CDR3 contains 13 residues. The V end was cut by 2 bases, the J end by 5 bases, with 10 bases between. The CDR3 coding sequence is TGTGCCAGCAGCTTCTTTTCCGGTGAGACCCAGTACTTC. It yields the protein CASSFFSGETQYF.

This clonotype was detected a few times. CDR3 protein: CASSVVGELAGPVSTDTQYF. DNA for the CDR3: TGTGCCAGCAGCGTAGTAGGGGAGCTAGCGGGACCGGTATCCACAGATACGCAGTATTTT. The rearrangement joins TRBV9 to TRBJ2-3, with TRBD2 matching over 9 bases. V trimming: 0 bases; J trimming: 2 bases; junction bases outside the gene matches: 16. The V gene's germline CDR1 is SGDLS and CDR2 YYNGEE. There are 20 residues in the CDR3.

In this sample, this clonotype turned up a few times. The V call is TRBV7-9, the J call TRBJ1-2; tentatively, D is TRBD1 (5 bases). CDR3 size: 11 residues. CDR1 is SEHNR and CDR2 is FQNEAQ in the germline V gene (reference sequence). The V and J ends lost 5 bases and 11 bases respectively, with 12 bases between them. The CDR3 reads CASSRDREYTF. CDR3 bases: TGTGCCAGCAGCAGGGACCGGGAGTACACCTTC.

The V call is TRBV6-2 or TRBV6-3, the J call TRBJ2-7; TRBD2 matches 14 bases. The CDR3 has 19 amino acids. The V gene end was trimmed by 0 bases and the J gene end by 4 bases; junction bases not matched to a gene: 11. Germline CDR1 is MNHEY and CDR2 is SVGEGT. The CDR3 spells CASSYSTSGRAQHYYEQYF. The CDR3 nucleotides read TGTGCCAGCAGTTACTCGACTAGCGGGAGGGCCCAACATTATTACGAGCAGTACTTC.

This clonotype was recorded at least ten times. The chain couples TRBV3-1 to TRBJ2-1, with TRBD2 as a possible D gene (6 bases). Trimming left V 6 bases short and J 3 bases short, with 9 bases between. The CDR3 extends over 13 amino acids. The germline V gene encodes CDR1 LGHDT and CDR2 YNNKEL (reference sequence). CDR3 in amino acids: CASREGLYNEQFF. The CDR3 nucleotides are TGTGCCAGCAGGGAGGGCCTCTACAATGAGCAGTTCTTC.

This clonotype is judged medium-sized. The chain uses TRBV15 and TRBJ2-2, with D maybe TRBD2 (5 bases). Germline lookup yields CDR1 LNHNV and CDR2 YYDKDF (reference sequence). The V end was cut by 8 bases, the J end by 0 bases, with 10 bases between. There are 14 residues in the CDR3. This CDR3 reads CATQLDTNTGELFF. CDR3 sequence (DNA): TGTGCCACCCAACTAGATACGAACACCGGGGAGCTGTTTTTT.

This clonotype came up a few times. This rearrangement joins TRBV5-6 to TRBJ2-3, with D hard to call. Trimming removed 4 bases from V and 4 bases from J, with 16 bases in between. The CDR3 is made up of 15 amino acids. From germline, CDR1 is SGHDT and CDR2 YYEEEE. The CDR3 region has the DNA TGTGCCAGCAGCAAACGCCCGACTCGCGCAGATACGCAGTATTTT. Residues: CASSKRPTRADTQYF.

This clonotype occurred many times. This chain links TRBV4-1 with TRBJ1-5; D gene unclear. The CDR3 loop spans 15 amino acids. With 0 bases removed from V and 7 bases from J, the gap between germline ends came to 13 bases. The germline gives CDR1 MGHRA, CDR2 YSYEKL. The CDR3 coding sequence is TGCGCCAGCAGCCAAGATCACGCGCTAGGGCAGCCCCAGCATTTT. Translating it yields CASSQDHALGQPQHF.

There are a few counts of this clonotype. The chain combines TRBV6-1 with TRBJ2-3; D is ambiguous. The CDR3 is 11 residues long. V was pared by 8 bases and J by 4 bases, with 7 bases between. CDR1 MNHNS and CDR2 SASEGT come from the germline V gene. CDR3 protein: CASRIADTQYF. The CDR3 DNA sequence: TGTGCCAGCCGGATAGCAGATACGCAGTATTTT.

This clonotype was detected only a few times. The CDR3 coding sequence is TGCGCCAGCAGCCAGGCCCCGGGACAGAGCTACGAGCAGTACGTC. This encodes CASSQAPGQSYEQYV. V is TRBV4-1 and J is TRBJ2-7; 7 bases agree with TRBD1. V lost 3 bases and J lost 3; bases outside the gene matches: 8. This CDR3 has 15 amino acids. The V gene's germline CDR1 is MGHRA and CDR2 YSYEKL.

This clonotype was counted ten times or more. The chain links TRBV12-3 or TRBV12-4 to TRBJ2-1, with 7 bases matching TRBD1. The CDR3 loop spans 13 amino acids. V shed 6 bases, J shed 6 bases, and the junction held 5 bases outside the gene matches. CDR3 loop: CASSNRDSNEQFF. CDR3 sequence (DNA): TGTGCCAGCAGCAACCGGGACAGCAATGAGCAGTTCTTC.

Judged by abundance, this clonotype is medium-sized (0.01 to 0.1%). In DNA, the CDR3 is TGTGCCAGCAGTTTGGAAGGGACAATTTACAATGAGCAGTTCTTC. The encoded protein is CASSLEGTIYNEQFF. V usage is TRBV28 and J usage is TRBJ2-1; the D gene is possibly TRBD1 (6 bases). Germline values: CDR1 MDHEN, CDR2 SYDVKM. Between the trimmed V and J ends, which lost 3 bases and 4 bases, there was a span of 13 bases. The CDR3 has 15 amino acids.

This clonotype has at least ten counts. J is TRBJ1-5 and V is TRBV5-1, with TRBD1 as a possible D gene (5 bases). The CDR3 length is 15 residues. Trimming stripped 4 bases from V and 6 bases from J, with 17 bases between. Germline V gives CDR1 SGHRS, CDR2 YFSETQ. CDR3 loop: CASSPDTSPGQPQHF. CDR3 DNA sequence: TGCGCCAGCAGCCCGGACACGAGCCCGGGTCAGCCCCAGCATTTT.

This clonotype has a handful of counts. This chain joins TRBV14 and TRBJ1-1; D is uncertain. The V end lost 9 bases, the J end lost 1 base, and 18 bases lay between the germline ends. The CDR3 is 15 residues long. The germline V gene has CDR1 SGHDN and CDR2 FVKESK. The CDR3 region is CARLRCYSGNTEAFF. CDR3 nucleotides: TGTGCCAGACTTCGATGTTACTCCGGGAACACTGAAGCTTTCTTT.

This clonotype has more than one count but fewer than ten. J is TRBJ2-1 and V is TRBV11-2; D uncertain. Deletions cut 5 bases from V and 0 bases from J, with 11 bases between. The CDR3 is 15 residues long. CDR1 is SGHAT and CDR2 is FQNNGV in the germline V gene. The CDR3 sequence: CASSPPVSSYNEQFF. DNA of the CDR3: TGTGCCAGCAGCCCACCGGTCAGCTCCTACAATGAGCAGTTCTTC.

This clonotype has a count of ten or more. J is TRBJ2-6 and V is TRBV18, with D uncertain. The germline V gene has CDR1 KGHSH and CDR2 LQKENI. The CDR3 runs to 14 residues. Trimming pared 2 bases from V and 0 bases from J, leaving 2 bases between. The CDR3 nucleotides are TGTGCCAGCTCACCAGGCTCTGGGGCCAACGTCCTGACTTTC. Translated: CASSPGSGANVLTF.

This clonotype was counted between two and nine times. The chain combines TRBV19 with TRBJ2-1, with 10 positions matching TRBD2. Unmatched junction bases numbered 8, after V lost 5 bases and J lost 10 bases. The CDR3 is 14 amino acids. The germline gives CDR1 LNHDA, CDR2 SQIVND (reference sequence). The DNA of the CDR3 is TGTGCCAGTAGTGGTAGCGGGAGGATAGGGGAGCAGTTCTTC. Its protein is CASSGSGRIGEQFF.

The chain joins TRBV20-1 to TRBJ2-5, with TRBD1 as a possible D gene (6 bases). The germline V gene encodes CDR1 DFQATT and CDR2 SNEGSKA (reference sequence). Trimming removed 6 bases from V and 4 bases from J, with 18 bases in between. The CDR3 has 14 amino acids. The CDR3 sequence: CSAKGELASETQYF. CDR3 bases: TGCAGTGCCAAGGGGGAACTGGCATCAGAGACCCAGTACTTC.

This clonotype was recorded many times. This chain links TRBV12-3 or TRBV12-4 with TRBJ1-5, with no clear D. This CDR3 spans 15 amino acids. Trimming removed 3 bases at V and 2 bases at J, with 11 bases between. The CDR3 coding sequence is TGTGCCAGCAGTTTGAAGGGAATAGGCAATCAGCCCCAGCATTTT. Protein sequence: CASSLKGIGNQPQHF.

This clonotype was counted many times. The chain couples TRBV12-3 or TRBV12-4 to TRBJ1-5, with a possible D match to TRBD1 (5 bases). The CDR3 covers 15 residues. Trimming stripped 3 bases from V and 2 bases from J, with 11 bases between. In DNA, the CDR3 is TGTGCCAGCAGTTTTGGGGGTTTGGGCAATCAGCCCCAGCATTTT. Protein sequence: CASSFGGLGNQPQHF.

V gene TRBV25-1 combines with J gene TRBJ2-3, with unresolved D. Per the germline V gene, CDR1 is MGHDK and CDR2 is SYGVNS. Trimming left V 9 bases short and J 5 bases short, with 9 bases between. The CDR3 has 11 amino acids. The CDR3 coding sequence is TGTGCCAGTGGATATATAGATACGCAGTATTTT. Translating gives CASGYIDTQYF.